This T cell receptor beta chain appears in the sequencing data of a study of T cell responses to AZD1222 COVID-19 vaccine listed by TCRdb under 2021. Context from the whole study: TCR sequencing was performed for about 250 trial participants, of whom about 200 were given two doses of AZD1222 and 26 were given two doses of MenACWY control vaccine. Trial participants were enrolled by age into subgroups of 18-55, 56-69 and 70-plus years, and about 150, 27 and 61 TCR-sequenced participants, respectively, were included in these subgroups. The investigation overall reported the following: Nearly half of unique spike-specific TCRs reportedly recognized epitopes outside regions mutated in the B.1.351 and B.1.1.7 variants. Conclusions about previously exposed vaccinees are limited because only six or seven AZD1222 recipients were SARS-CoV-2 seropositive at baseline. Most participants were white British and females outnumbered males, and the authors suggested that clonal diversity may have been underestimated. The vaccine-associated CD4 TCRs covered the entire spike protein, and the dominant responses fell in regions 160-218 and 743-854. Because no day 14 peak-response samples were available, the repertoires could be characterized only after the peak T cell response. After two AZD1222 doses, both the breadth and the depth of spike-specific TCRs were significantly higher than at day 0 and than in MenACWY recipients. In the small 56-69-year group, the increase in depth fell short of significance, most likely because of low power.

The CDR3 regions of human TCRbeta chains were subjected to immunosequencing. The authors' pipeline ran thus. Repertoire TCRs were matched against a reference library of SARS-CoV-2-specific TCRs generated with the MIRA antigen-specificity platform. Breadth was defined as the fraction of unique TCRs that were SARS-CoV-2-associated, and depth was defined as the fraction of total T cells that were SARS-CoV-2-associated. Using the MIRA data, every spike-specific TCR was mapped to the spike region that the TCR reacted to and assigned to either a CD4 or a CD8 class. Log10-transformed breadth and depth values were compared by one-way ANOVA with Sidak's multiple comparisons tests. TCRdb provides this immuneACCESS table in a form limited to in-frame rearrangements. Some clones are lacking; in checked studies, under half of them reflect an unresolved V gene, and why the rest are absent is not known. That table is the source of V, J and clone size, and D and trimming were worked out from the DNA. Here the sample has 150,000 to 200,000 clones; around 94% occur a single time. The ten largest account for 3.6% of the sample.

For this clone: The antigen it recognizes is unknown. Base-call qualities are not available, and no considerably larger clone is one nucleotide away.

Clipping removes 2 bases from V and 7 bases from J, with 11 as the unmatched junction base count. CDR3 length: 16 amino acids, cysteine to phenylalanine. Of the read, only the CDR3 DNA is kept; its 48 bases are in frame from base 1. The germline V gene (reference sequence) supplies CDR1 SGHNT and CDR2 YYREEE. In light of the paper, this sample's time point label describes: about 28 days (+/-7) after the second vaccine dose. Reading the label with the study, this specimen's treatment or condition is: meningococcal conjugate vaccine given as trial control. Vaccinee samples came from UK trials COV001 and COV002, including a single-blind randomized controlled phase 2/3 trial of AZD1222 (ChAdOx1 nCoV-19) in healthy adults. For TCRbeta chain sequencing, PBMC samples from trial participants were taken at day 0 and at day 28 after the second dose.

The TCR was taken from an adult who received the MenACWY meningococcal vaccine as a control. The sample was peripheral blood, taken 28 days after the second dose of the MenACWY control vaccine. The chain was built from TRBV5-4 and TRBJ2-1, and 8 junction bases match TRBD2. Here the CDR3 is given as CASSFTSGARLNEQFF. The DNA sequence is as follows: TGTGCCAGCAGCTTTACTAGCGGAGCCCGTTTAAATGAGCAGTTCTTC.